This TCR beta chain came from a study of blood T cell repertoires in COVID-19. Study-level information: Sites across the United States, Italy and Spain contributed samples from acute and convalescent COVID-19.

Data came from immunoSEQ multiplex PCR; TCRdb stores just in-frame clones and leaves some out. The sample has some 70,000 clones; just over 85% are singletons. Sample: peripheral blood. This sequence originates from a woman aged 55-70 years with acute or convalescent COVID-19.

The CDR3 bases are TGCAGCGTTGTTAACGGTTATACTGAAGCTTTCTTT. The encoded protein is CSVVNGYTEAFF. V gene TRBV29-1 combines with J gene TRBJ1-1; D uncertain. Trimming pared 4 bases from V and 5 bases from J, leaving 11 bases between. The germline gives CDR1 SQVTM, CDR2 ANQGSEA. The CDR3 length is 12 residues.